This T cell receptor beta chain was sequenced for a study of T cell repertoires in aging, cancer and after chemotherapy. This clonotype was counted between two and nine times. The template was genomic DNA from peripheral blood, not RNA. Rearranged V-D-J TRB sequences were amplified with a mixed TRB-A/B primer pool. A single record per CDR3 protein comes from TCRdb applying MiXCR to the multiplex PCR reads. In the table there are approximately 5,900 distinct CDR3 sequences, just under 30% of which are singletons. The CDR3 has 16 residues. From germline, CDR1 is SEHNR and CDR2 FQNEAQ (reference sequence). The J segment lost 0 bases and the V segment lost 5 bases, leaving 5 bases of the junction unmatched.

The sequencing sample was made of blood. The chain joins TRBV7-9 to TRBJ2-2; TRBD1 matches 8 bases. This clonotype was obtained from a human donor in good health. The CDR3 loop reads CASSATGGANTGELFF. In DNA form, the CDR3 reads TGTGCCAGCAGCGCCACAGGGGGAGCGAACACCGGGGAGCTGTTTTTT.